This TCR beta chain was identified in a study of shared clonotypes between healthy human individuals. The data were produced by immunoSEQ multiplex PCR, yet TCRdb's version contains in-frame clones alone and is incomplete. The sample has about 550,000 clones, nearly 97% seen once. Naive CD8 isolation took CD45RO-negative cells positively selected for CCR7 and excluded terminally differentiated effector memory CD45RA+ cells. The CDR3 runs to 16 residues. Germline V lookup: CDR1 MGHRA, CDR2 YSYEKL. V was clipped by 0 bases and J by 4 bases, with 16 bases between them. The V gene is TRBV4-1, the J gene TRBJ2-7; D is possibly TRBD1 (5 bases). The sequence came from a woman in her twenties or thirties in good health. The sequenced material came from naive CD8+ T cells sorted from blood. The CDR3 protein is CASSQEFQGTMYEQYF. The CDR3 bases are TGCGCCAGCAGCCAAGAATTTCAGGGCACTATGTACGAGCAGTACTTC.